The rows below give T cell receptor beta chains drawn from one sample of a study of blood T cells in healthy people across ages. In TCRdb, the 5' RACE reads were re-called with MiXCR into one record per CDR3 protein. Of about 840,000 distinct CDR3 sequences in the sample, roughly 29% were seen once. Another study also made use of these data, one on T cells of mothers and their children.

Sequenced sample: blood. These receptors all come from a woman aged 40 to 50 in good health. CDR3s include the opening cysteine and the closing phenylalanine or tryptophan. The D gene is left open where the match is weak. Clone size appears in some rows only: once, few, many, or a class for an expanded clone.

D | size | J | V | DNA | CDR3
- | many | TRBJ2-3 | TRBV7-2 | TGTGCCAGCAAAACGGGGCGGGGACTAGATACGCAGTATTTT | CASKTGRGLDTQYF
- | - | TRBJ1-4 | TRBV20-1 | TGCAGTGCTAGAGATTGGCGGCCGGAAAAACTGTTTTTT | CSARDWRPEKLFF
- | - | TRBJ2-3 | TRBV27 | TGTGCCAGCAGGATAACTATCACAGATACGCAGTATTTT | CASRITITDTQYF
TRBD1 | - | TRBJ1-4 | TRBV12-3/TRBV12-4 | TGTGCCAGCAGTTTAGGGCCAGGGGGCTGTGAAAAACTGTTTTTT | CASSLGPGGCEKLFF
- | - | TRBJ2-5 | TRBV9 | TGTGCCAGCAGCGTAGCGGGGGTCGGAGCACAAGAGACCCAGTACTTC | CASSVAGVGAQETQYF
- | - | TRBJ1-2 | TRBV11-2 | TGTGCCAGCAGCACTGCCCTTCCAGGCTACACCTTC | CASSTALPGYTF
- | - | TRBJ2-3 | TRBV18 | TGTGCCAGCTCACCCCAGACTAGAGCGCAGTATTTT | CASSPQTRAQYF
- | - | TRBJ1-2 | TRBV9 | TGTGCCAGCAAATCTACGGGCAGCTTAACAAACCATGGCTACACCTTC | CASKSTGSLTNHGYTF
TRBD1 | - | TRBJ1-5 | TRBV20-1 | TGCAGTGCTACCAAACAGGGGGCCCCCAATCAGCCCCAGCATTTT | CSATKQGAPNQPQHF
TRBD1 | - | TRBJ2-7 | TRBV20-1 | TGCAGTGCTAGGGGACAGGGGGCATTCTCCTACAATGAGCAGTACTTC | CSARGQGAFSYNEQYF
TRBD2 | few | TRBJ2-4 | TRBV7-9 | TGTGCCAGCAGCTTAGCGAACGGGGTAATAGCGGGGGAGCAGTACTTC | CASSLANGVIAGEQYF
- | few | TRBJ1-2 | TRBV28 | TGTGCCAGCATCGCCATCGGGCATGGCTACACCTTC | CASIAIGHGYTF
- | - | TRBJ2-5 | TRBV29-1 | TGCGGCGCCTTGCCAGTTGAAAAGACCCAGTACTTC | CGALPVEKTQYF
- | - | TRBJ2-7 | TRBV7-9 | TGTGCCAGCAGCTACGGTGTCTCACCCTACGAGCAGTACTTC | CASSYGVSPYEQYF
TRBD1 | many | TRBJ2-1 | TRBV15 | TGTGCCACCAGCCCCCGGACAGGCCATGAGCAGTTCTTC | CATSPRTGHEQFF
- | - | TRBJ2-3 | TRBV7-7 | TGTGCTAGCAGCTCCGGGGCCAGCACAGATACGCAGTATTTT | CASSSGASTDTQYF
TRBD1 | - | TRBJ1-3 | TRBV20-1 | TGCAGTGCTGATACAGGGGGGCGGGGAAACACCATATATTTT | CSADTGGRGNTIYF
- | many | TRBJ2-1 | TRBV12-3/TRBV12-4 | TGTGCCAGCAGTTCTAGGGGACGTTTCGATGAGCAGTTCTTC | CASSSRGRFDEQFF
- | few | TRBJ2-1 | TRBV7-2 | TGTGCCAGCAACAGCCCCCTCGATAGTGAGCAGTTCTTC | CASNSPLDSEQFF
- | few | TRBJ1-2 | TRBV12-3/TRBV12-4 | TGTGCCAGCAGTTTCAACGTCTACTATGGCTACACCTTC | CASSFNVYYGYTF
TRBD2 | - | TRBJ2-1 | TRBV9 | TGTGCCAGCAGCGTAGGCGGGGGTGGCTCCTACAATGGGCAGTTCTTC | CASSVGGGGSYNGQFF
TRBD2 | many | TRBJ2-7 | TRBV7-2 | TGTGCCAGCAGCTTAGAGGGTAGCGGGGGCCCCTACGAGCAGTACTTC | CASSLEGSGGPYEQYF
TRBD1 | - | TRBJ1-5 | TRBV20-1 | TGCAGTGCTAGACCCCGACAGGGTTCGAGCAATCAGCCCCAGCATTTT | CSARPRQGSSNQPQHF
- | - | TRBJ2-7 | TRBV14 | TGTGCCAGTGCCGGCAGCCCGGGGAGTCAGCAGTACTTC | CASAGSPGSQQYF
TRBD2 | few | TRBJ2-5 | TRBV4-1 | TGCGCCAGCAGCCAAGTAGAGTCCGGGAGGGAGACCCAGTACTTC | CASSQVESGRETQYF
TRBD1 | many | TRBJ2-7 | TRBV5-1 | TGCGCCAGCAGCTTGGGGGGACAGGCTCCCTCCTACGAGCAGTACTTC | CASSLGGQAPSYEQYF
TRBD1 | few | TRBJ2-7 | TRBV20-1 | TGCAGTGCGCTTAGACAGGGCGACGAGCAGTACTTC | CSALRQGDEQYF
TRBD1 | - | TRBJ2-5 | TRBV29-1 | TGCAGCGGGACCGGGACAGGGGGCGGAGAGACCCAGTACTTC | CSGTGTGGGETQYF
- | - | TRBJ2-4 | TRBV12-3/TRBV12-4 | TGTGCCAGCAGTTTCGTCCAGGGGGGGGTGGCCAAAAACATTCAGTACTTC | CASSFVQGGVAKNIQYF
- | many | TRBJ2-5 | TRBV29-1 | TGCAGCGTTTCTCCTAAAGACCGACTAGAGACCCAGTACTTC | CSVSPKDRLETQYF
TRBD2 | - | TRBJ2-5 | TRBV28 | TGTGCCAGCAGCCCAGCGGGAGGCTGGGAGACCCAGTACTTC | CASSPAGGWETQYF
- | many | TRBJ2-5 | TRBV6-9 | TGTGCCAGCAGTTACTCGACAGGATTCCAAGAGACCCAGTACTTC | CASSYSTGFQETQYF
- | - | TRBJ1-1 | TRBV14 | TGTGCCAGCAGCCAGGCTGGGACACCGAACACTGAAGCTTTCTTT | CASSQAGTPNTEAFF
TRBD1 | many | TRBJ2-3 | TRBV7-9 | TGTGCCAGCAGCCCCCGGCAGGGGGAAAACACAGATACGCAGTATTTT | CASSPRQGENTDTQYF
TRBD1 | few | TRBJ1-1 | TRBV20-1 | TGCAGTGCTTATCCCCAGGGGGGGAACACTGAAGCTTTCTTT | CSAYPQGGNTEAFF
TRBD1 | - | TRBJ1-5 | TRBV12-3/TRBV12-4 | TGTGCCAGCAAGACAGGGATTATTAGCAATCAGCCCCAGCATTTT | CASKTGIISNQPQHF
- | - | TRBJ1-1 | TRBV7-9 | TGTGCCACTCACGGTTTAACGAGGGAGGGAAACACTGAAGCTTTCTTT | CATHGLTREGNTEAFF
- | - | TRBJ1-6 | TRBV19 | TGTGCCGGTAGTTACGACCAAAATTCACCCCTCCACTTT | CAGSYDQNSPLHF
- | many | TRBJ2-3 | TRBV20-1 | TGCAGTGCTAGAGATCCGCGGGGTAGCACAGATACGCAGTATTTT | CSARDPRGSTDTQYF
- | few | TRBJ2-1 | TRBV6-5 | TGTGCCAGCAGTTACTCTATGGGGGGCGAGCAGTTCTTC | CASSYSMGGEQFF
TRBD1 | many | TRBJ2-7 | TRBV4-1 | TGCGCCAGCAGCCACATTCCCGGGACAGGGGGCGACGAGCAGTACTTC | CASSHIPGTGGDEQYF
- | once | TRBJ2-5 | TRBV6-5 | TGTGCCAGCAGTTACGATCAGGCGCGAGAGACCCAGTACTTC | CASSYDQARETQYF
- | - | TRBJ1-2 | TRBV10-3 | TGTGCCATCAGTGAGTCGGGGGGCGGCTATGGCTACACCTTC | CAISESGGGYGYTF
- | many | TRBJ2-7 | TRBV20-1 | TGCAGTGCCATAGCCCACGGGGGTCTAACCTACGAGCAGTACTTC | CSAIAHGGLTYEQYF
TRBD2 | - | TRBJ2-1 | TRBV10-2 | TGCGCCAGCAGTGAGATTCTGGGCGGGAGCCTGTTCTTC | CASSEILGGSLFF
- | - | TRBJ2-7 | TRBV12-3/TRBV12-4 | TGTGCCAGCAGTGGTTCAGTCCCTAATTTGGACTACGAGCAGTACTTC | CASSGSVPNLDYEQYF
- | many | TRBJ2-5 | TRBV12-3/TRBV12-4 | TGTGCCAGCAGGGAGCGGAGCCGAAGAGAGACCCAGTACTTC | CASRERSRRETQYF
- | few | TRBJ2-7 | TRBV20-1 | TGCAGTGGGGCGGGGAGAACCTACGAGCAGTACTTC | CSGAGRTYEQYF
TRBD1 | - | TRBJ1-5 | TRBV28 | TGTGCCAGCAGGCTCACAGGGGTTCAGCCCCAGCATTTT | CASRLTGVQPQHF